This T cell receptor beta chain was sequenced during a study of blood T cells in healthy people across ages. The CDR3 consists of 16 residues. CDR1 and CDR2 from the germline V gene are MGHRA and YSYEKL. J was trimmed by 5 bases and V by 4 bases; bases with no gene match: 7. Combining a sample-barcoded 5' primer with a J-beta primer mix, a second PCR ran for roughly 6 to 12 cycles. Researchers report that a template-switch adaptor with 12 random nucleotides tagged each cDNA molecule. TCRdb processed the 5' RACE reads anew with MiXCR; each CDR3 protein has one entry. The table includes over 1.5 million distinct CDR3 sequences, roughly 50% detected once.

The chain uses TRBV4-1 and TRBJ2-5; 13 nucleotides agree with TRBD2. This sequence originates from a middle-aged woman in good health. The sample taken for sequencing was blood. DNA for the CDR3: TGCGCCAGCAGCCCCAACAGACTAGCGGGGGGCGAGACCCAGTACTTC. Its translation is CASSPNRLAGGETQYF.